Detailed here is one TCR beta chain. The data belong to a study of blood T cell repertoires in COVID-19. Across the whole study: T cells, B-cell-depleted T cells, or PBMCs provided the cDNA or gDNA that served as material.

Germline lookup yields CDR1 SEHNR and CDR2 FQNEAQ (reference sequence). Trimming cost V 5 bases and J 2 bases, with 12 bases left between them. The CDR3 extends over 14 amino acids. Sequenced by immunoSEQ multiplex PCR; TCRdb stores in-frame clones only, minus some. Among some 150,000 clones listed, roughly four fifths were seen once. This TCR derives from a woman over 75 with acute or convalescent COVID-19. The chain carries TRBV7-9 and TRBJ2-5, with D possibly TRBD2 on 5 matching bases. The sequenced material came from peripheral blood. The CDR3 here is CASSHWGEQETQYF. For the CDR3, the DNA is TGTGCCAGCAGCCACTGGGGAGAGCAAGAGACCCAGTACTTC.